These 32 T cell receptor beta chains were sequenced from one sample in a study of blood T cell repertoires in COVID-19. The protocol was immunoSEQ multiplex PCR, while the TCRdb copy is restricted to in-frame clones and leaves out a portion. The data show around 63,000 clones, with 73% seen just once and less than 20% held by the top ten. Sequencing was done on a sample of peripheral blood. The receptors originated from a woman in her fifties or sixties with active or convalescent COVID-19.

Worth noting for this clone: Germline is not matched at one junction end, which may reflect a read error. The genes are TRBV19 and TRBJ1-2; 9 nucleotides match TRBD1. The germline CDR1 and CDR2 sequences are LNHDA and SQIVND (reference sequence). The CDR3 is 13 amino acids. DNA of the CDR3: TGTGCCAGTGGTATCTGGACAGGGGATGGCTACACCTTC. The encoded protein is CASGIWTGDGYTF.

The chain joins TRBV28 to TRBJ2-5; tentatively, D is TRBD1 (5 bases). The V gene's germline CDR1 is MDHEN and CDR2 SYDVKM. The ends were cut back, 10 bases at V and 1 base at J, with 13 bases in the middle. The CDR3 is 13 amino acids. CDR3 sequence reads: CANLRRVQETQYF. CDR3 in DNA: TGTGCCAACCTCCGCAGGGTCCAAGAGACCCAGTACTTC.

The chain links TRBV12-3 or TRBV12-4 to TRBJ1-1; the D is unclear. V lost 1 base and J 1 base, leaving 4 bases between the germline ends. The CDR3 extends over 13 amino acids. The CDR3 spells CASSLGGNTEAFF. The CDR3 nucleotides are TGTGCCAGCAGTTTAGGAGGGAACACTGAAGCTTTCTTT.

The table lists this clone with many counts. This chain connects TRBV3-1 (or the pseudogene TRBV3-2) to TRBJ1-5, with a weak D call TRBD1 (5 bases). V lost 5 bases, J lost 7 bases, and 12 bases lay in between. This CDR3 has 13 residues. In germline, CDR1 is LGHDT, CDR2 YNNKEL (reference sequence). CDR3: CASSWDSGQPQHF. The CDR3, as DNA: TGTGCCAGCAGCTGGGACTCTGGGCAGCCCCAGCATTTT.

This clone was counted only a few times. The J gene is TRBJ1-2, the V gene TRBV6-1; D is unclear. The germline V gene has CDR1 MNHNS and CDR2 SASEGT. V shed 2 bases and J shed 5 bases, with 12 bases lying between them. The CDR3 sequence is 14 residues long. CDR3 residues: CASSELGVGYGYTF. CDR3 nucleotide sequence: TGTGCCAGCAGTGAACTGGGAGTGGGGTATGGCTACACCTTC.

The rearrangement joins TRBV19 to TRBJ1-2, with TRBD1 as a possible D gene (6 bases). The V end lost 5 bases, the J end lost 4 bases, and 14 bases lay between the germline ends. CDR1 and CDR2 (germline): LNHDA, SQIVND (reference sequence). The CDR3 extends over 14 amino acids. The CDR3 sequence: CASSSQGLGYGYTF. In DNA, the CDR3 is TGTGCCAGTAGTTCACAGGGTTTGGGCTATGGCTACACCTTC.

On this clone: An end of the junction differs from the germline gene, which may be a read error. This chain links TRBV5-4 with TRBJ1-4; 9 bases match TRBD1. Germline CDR1 is SGHNT and CDR2 is YYREEE (reference sequence). The CDR3 is 12 residues long. CDR3 amino acids: CASSLAWDREVF. The CDR3 bases are TGTGCCAGCAGCTTGGCCTGGGACAGGGAGGTTTTT.

The chain employs TRBV10-3 and TRBJ1-4; D is unclear. Germline assignment: CDR1 ENHRY and CDR2 SYGVKD. The CDR3 has 14 residues. Trimming took 6 bases from V and 5 from J, leaving 13 bases between them. The CDR3 loop reads CAISPGSGNEKLFF. Here the CDR3 DNA reads TGTGCCATCAGCCCCGGCAGCGGGAATGAAAAACTGTTTTTT.

Only a few counts were recorded for this clone. This chain connects TRBV5-1 to TRBJ2-1; 10 bases line up with TRBD2. The junction had 5 bases not matched to a gene; V was cut back by 2 bases and J by 6 bases. The CDR3 spans 15 residues. CDR1 is SGHRS and CDR2 is YFSETQ in the germline V gene. The CDR3 DNA reads as TGCGCCAGCAGCTTTAACCTAGCGGGGGTCAATGAGCAGTTCTTC. Its translation: CASSFNLAGVNEQFF.

This sequence joins TRBV19 and TRBJ2-3, with D perhaps matching TRBD1 (6 bases). V lost 6 bases and J lost 3, with 16 bases in between. Germline assignment: CDR1 LNHDA and CDR2 SQIVND (reference sequence). The CDR3 loop spans 15 amino acids. CDR3 residues: CASRNLQGSTDTQYF. In DNA, the CDR3 is TGTGCCAGTAGAAACCTACAGGGATCGACAGATACGCAGTATTTT.

This chain links TRBV20-1 with TRBJ2-1; D call uncertain. V lost 3 bases and J lost 4, with 10 bases in between. Germline values: CDR1 DFQATT, CDR2 SNEGSKA (reference sequence). The CDR3 has 13 residues. The CDR3 reads CSASWRLYNEQFF. In DNA form, the CDR3 reads TGCAGTGCTAGTTGGCGGTTATACAATGAGCAGTTCTTC.

CDR3 loop: CASSADRGSEAFF. CDR3 bases: TGTGCCAGCAGCGCGGACAGGGGTTCTGAAGCTTTCTTT. The genes are TRBV7-9 and TRBJ1-1; 9 bases line up with TRBD1. In germline, CDR1 is SEHNR, CDR2 FQNEAQ (reference sequence). Trimming took 5 bases from V and 6 from J; bases not matched to a gene: 4. The CDR3 sequence is 13 residues long.

This chain links TRBV28 with TRBJ1-2; weak D call: TRBD1 (5 bases). Looked up from germline, CDR1 is MDHEN and CDR2 is SYDVKM. With 3 bases removed from V and 5 bases from J, the gap between germline ends came to 19 bases. The CDR3 contains 16 residues. The CDR3 loop reads CASSFPGVGRGYGYTF. The CDR3, as DNA: TGTGCCAGCAGTTTCCCGGGTGTGGGGAGGGGTTATGGCTACACCTTC.

The chain uses TRBV21-1 and TRBJ2-5; the table calls TRBD2, which could not be checked here. TRBV21-1 is described as a pseudogene. The CDR3 has 14 amino acids. In nucleotides, the CDR3 is TGTGCCACGCCGGCGCGGGAGGGCCTTGAGACCCAGTACTTC. Protein sequence: CATPAREGLETQYF.

V gene TRBV28 combines with J gene TRBJ2-7; 10 bases are shared with TRBD2. The CDR3 runs 14 residues. CDR1 is MDHEN, CDR2 SYDVKM, per germline. The trim removed 6 bases at V and 7 bases at J, leaving 9 bases unmatched. The CDR3 reads CASSRLAGVREQYF. The CDR3, as DNA: TGTGCCAGCAGCCGTCTAGCGGGAGTGCGGGAGCAGTACTTC.

The chain is built from TRBV5-1 and TRBJ2-1; 8 bases align to TRBD1. V trimming: 5 bases; J trimming: 6 bases; junction bases outside the gene matches: 4. The CDR3 runs to 13 residues. CDR1 SGHRS and CDR2 YFSETQ come from the germline V gene. The DNA of the CDR3 is TGCGCCAGCAGGACAGGGGCGGGCAATGAGCAGTTCTTC. Its translation is CASRTGAGNEQFF.

This clone was counted between two and nine times. The chain has TRBV9 and TRBJ2-3; TRBD2 aligns across 7 bases. From germline, CDR1 is SGDLS and CDR2 YYNGEE. J lost 2 bases, V lost 4 bases, and 7 bases had no gene match. The CDR3 runs to 15 residues. The CDR3 region has the DNA TGTGCCAGCAGCTCACAGCGGGGTTACACAGATACGCAGTATTTT. It encodes CASSSQRGYTDTQYF.

The rearrangement joins TRBV29-1 to TRBJ2-1; 14 positions match TRBD2. V gave up 8 bases and J gave up 9 bases; unmatched junction bases: 9. CDR3 length equals 14 residues. CDR1 and CDR2 (germline): SQVTM, ANQGSEA. CDR3 amino acids: CSLSQTSGRGEQFF. CDR3 in DNA: TGCAGCCTAAGCCAGACTAGCGGGAGGGGTGAGCAGTTCTTC.

The V and J genes are TRBV18 and TRBJ2-1, with TRBD1 identical over 7 bases. The junction had 3 bases not matched to a gene; V was cut back by 0 bases and J by 4 bases. CDR3 size: 15 residues. The germline V gene encodes CDR1 KGHSH and CDR2 LQKENI. DNA of the CDR3: TGTGCCAGCTCACCACCTTTGACAGGGTACAATGAGCAGTTCTTC. Protein sequence: CASSPPLTGYNEQFF.

The gene calls are TRBV27 and TRBJ1-4; 7 bases match TRBD1. Germline CDR1 and CDR2: MNHEY and SMNVEV (reference sequence). J gave up 7 bases and V 4 bases, and 9 bases lay outside the gene matches. The CDR3 extends over 15 amino acids. As DNA, the CDR3 is TGTGCCAGCAGTTCACTGACAGGGTGGGCTGAAAAACTGTTTTTT. It specifies CASSSLTGWAEKLFF.

The genes are TRBV7-3 and TRBJ2-1; 10 bases align to TRBD1. CDR1 SGHTA and CDR2 FQGTGA come from the germline V gene. With V trimmed by 3 bases and J by 4 bases, 3 bases remained unmatched. The CDR3 sequence is 15 residues long. CDR3 nucleotide sequence: TGTGCCAGCAGCTTTGGGACAGGGGCTTACAATGAGCAGTTCTTC. This codes for CASSFGTGAYNEQFF.

This chain joins TRBV27 and TRBJ1-5, with D hard to call. Trimming removed 5 bases at V and 4 bases at J, with 6 bases between. CDR1 and CDR2 (germline): MNHEY, SMNVEV (reference sequence). This CDR3 has 12 residues. CDR3 region: CASSPHNQPQHF. The CDR3 nucleotides read TGTGCCAGCAGTCCCCATAATCAGCCCCAGCATTTT.

The V and J genes are TRBV6-6 and TRBJ2-7; D is perhaps TRBD1 (6 bases). V lost 7 bases to trimming and J lost 4 bases, with 23 bases between them. The V gene's germline CDR1 is MNHNY and CDR2 SVGAGI (reference sequence). The CDR3 has 16 residues. The CDR3 DNA follows: TGTGCCAGCACCAGGACAGCTGACGTCCCATCGTACGAGCAGTACTTC. This encodes CASTRTADVPSYEQYF.

The chain couples TRBV9 to TRBJ1-4; D is undetermined. Trimming removed 4 bases from V and 7 bases from J, with 17 bases in between. CDR3 size: 15 residues. Per germline, CDR1 SGDLS and CDR2 YYNGEE. The CDR3 region has the DNA TGTGCCAGCAGCCCCCGTGGGTCAGGAGGTGAAAAACTGTTTTTT. It codes for CASSPRGSGGEKLFF. Full variable domain (remainder filled in from reference TRBV9 and TRBJ1-4): DSGVTQTPKHLITATGQRVTLRCSPRSGDLSVYWYQQSLDQGLQFLIQYYNGEERAKGNILERFSAQQFPDLHSELNLSSLELGDSALYFCASSPRGSGGEKLFFGSGTQLSVL.

The chain is built from TRBV3-1 (or the pseudogene TRBV3-2) and TRBJ2-1; D call uncertain. Trimming stripped 1 base from V and 0 bases from J, with 10 bases between. This CDR3 is 16 amino acids long. Per germline, CDR1 LGHDT and CDR2 YNNKEL (reference sequence). The CDR3 DNA reads TGTGCCAGCAGCCAAGGTAGTAGCCTCTCCTACAATGAGCAGTTCTTC. Its protein product is CASSQGSSLSYNEQFF.

CDR3 sequence: CASSYSRGNQPQHF. CDR3 nucleotides: TGTGCCAGCAGTTATTCCAGGGGAAATCAGCCCCAGCATTTT. This sequence joins TRBV6-6 and TRBJ1-5; possibly TRBD1 for D (6 bases). This CDR3 is 14 amino acids long. Trimming removed 3 bases at V and 4 bases at J, with 10 bases between. Germline loops: CDR1 MNHNY, CDR2 SVGAGI (reference sequence).

This clone was counted between two and nine times. This rearrangement joins TRBV7-2 to TRBJ2-7; 10 bases are a match to TRBD2. This CDR3 is 16 amino acids long. CDR1 and CDR2 (germline): SGHTA, FQGNSA. V lost 5 bases to trimming and J lost 6 bases; unmatched junction nucleotides: 13. The CDR3 DNA follows: TGTGCCAGCAGCCGCTTCCCTAGCGGGAGTGCCGGCGAGCAGTACTTC. Amino acid sequence: CASSRFPSGSAGEQYF.

V gene TRBV2 combines with J gene TRBJ1-1; 9 nucleotides match TRBD1. With 5 bases clipped from V and 4 bases from J, the junction kept 5 bases outside the gene matches. Germline V CDR1 and CDR2: SNHLY, FYNNEI. This CDR3 spans 14 amino acids. CDR3 bases: TGTGCCAGCAGTTTCGGACAGGGGAGCACTGAAGCTTTCTTT. Translating it yields CASSFGQGSTEAFF.

The chain carries TRBV28 and TRBJ2-3; 7 bases map to TRBD1. CDR3 length equals 14 residues. Germline assignment: CDR1 MDHEN and CDR2 SYDVKM. Trimming removed 4 bases from V and 6 bases from J; junction bases left unmatched: 7. The CDR3 nucleotides read TGTGCCAGCAGTTCGTACAGGGGAAGGGATACGCAGTATTTT. It encodes CASSSYRGRDTQYF.

This clone was counted a single time. The rearrangement links TRBV5-6 to TRBJ1-2; TRBD1 might be the D (5 bases). Germline CDR1 reads SGHDT; CDR2 reads YYEEEE. The CDR3 extends over 15 amino acids. Trimming took off 6 bases at V and 3 bases at J, with 18 bases between the two ends. This CDR3 reads CASTKRGGKDYGYTF. Written as DNA, the CDR3 is TGTGCCAGCACAAAACGGGGGGGAAAGGACTATGGCTACACCTTC.

The genes are TRBV5-5 and TRBJ1-6, with D possibly being TRBD1 (5 bases). Between the trimmed V and J ends, which lost 3 bases and 9 bases, there was a span of 16 bases. Germline lookup yields CDR1 SGHKS and CDR2 YYEKEE (reference sequence). The CDR3 is 15 amino acids. CDR3 bases: TGTGCCAGCAGCTCCACAGGCGGGAGCGGTTCACCCCTCCACTTT. This gives the protein CASSSTGGSGSPLHF.

This sequence joins TRBV6-1 and TRBJ1-1; D may be TRBD1 (5 bases). Trimming took 0 bases from V and 5 from J, leaving 13 bases between them. The CDR3 runs to 15 residues. Germline loops: CDR1 MNHNS, CDR2 SASEGT. The CDR3 protein is CASSEARLGQTEAFF. CDR3 in DNA: TGTGCCAGCAGTGAAGCGCGTCTGGGGCAAACTGAAGCTTTCTTT.